This TCR beta chain was observed in a study of CD8 T cells in ankylosing spondylitis. Broader study findings: Both synovial fluid and blood in reactive arthritis had previously been reported to carry some motif variants.

TCRdb reprocessed the 5' RACE reads via MiXCR and lists one record per CDR3 protein. The sample includes approximately 140,000 distinct CDR3 sequences, 7% to 10% of them seen just once. Trimming pared 8 bases from V and 0 bases from J, leaving 10 bases between. The CDR3 is made up of 13 amino acids. The V gene's germline CDR1 is LNHDA and CDR2 SQIVND (reference sequence). On this clonotype: The antigen is unknown.

The rearrangement uses TRBV19 and TRBJ2-5; a weak D match, TRBD1 (5 bases). This clonotype was sampled from a male donor with ankylosing spondylitis. The source material was synovial fluid, either unsorted or a sorted T cell fraction (not recorded which). CDR3 bases: TGTGCCAGTTCGCGACAGTACCAAGAGACCCAGTACTTC. Residues: CASSRQYQETQYF.